Listed below are T cell receptor beta chains from one sample, sequenced in a study of CD4+ T cells in melanoma. Measured with immunoSEQ multiplex PCR; TCRdb has only the in-frame clones, and not every one. The data contain 4,500 to 6,000 clones, 60% to 70% of them singletons. Source material: cells from a culture (not recorded whether cultured in vitro). These receptors originate from a human donor with melanoma. The conserved cysteine and the conserved F or W are not part of the CDR3 here. A D gene is named only where the DNA matches it firmly. A row's size may be missing; if present it is once, few, many or a size class.

TRBJ2-1 few TRBV28 - ASTTLPRSNEQF
TRBJ2-7 medium-sized TRBV6-5 - ASSLTTSYEQY
TRBJ2-3 medium-sized TRBV11-3 - ASSGRTEPDTQY
TRBJ2-1 few TRBV5-4 TRBD2 ASSFVAGAHNEQF
TRBJ1-3 - TRBV4-1 - ASSRHATGSENTIY
TRBJ1-5 - TRBV28 TRBD1 ASSFSDRGRSQPQH
TRBJ1-4 - TRBV7-9 - ASSPPGTLNEKLF
TRBJ2-3 - TRBV2 - ASSEVGVADTQY
TRBJ1-1 - TRBV7-6 - ASSYDKGTEAF
TRBJ2-5 - TRBV9 - ASSARPGFGEETQY
TRBJ1-2 - TRBV4-1 TRBD1 ASSQDPATGGYT
TRBJ2-3 - TRBV3-1/TRBV3-2 - ASSPPVRAPTDTQY
TRBJ2-3 medium-sized TRBV19 TRBD2 ASSQTSGADTQY
TRBJ1-5 - TRBV6-5 TRBD1 ASSAGQSSNQPQH
TRBJ2-1 - TRBV7-8 TRBD2 ASSLGSGDDEQF
TRBJ2-2 few TRBV19 - ASRGGELF
TRBJ1-5 medium-sized TRBV4-1 - ASSQEKGKYQPQH
TRBJ1-2 - TRBV28 - ASYSPGMGNYGYT
TRBJ1-1 - TRBV5-1 - ASSTGVNTEAF
TRBJ2-1 - TRBV20-1 TRBD2 SASRTSGEYNEQF
TRBJ1-2 medium-sized TRBV7-9 - ASSPRELQGRRGYT
TRBJ2-3 - TRBV28 - ASSSGGPYSTDTQY
TRBJ1-2 - TRBV7-9 - ASSLAREANYGYT
TRBJ1-5 - TRBV6-5 - ASRVSGSGNQPQH